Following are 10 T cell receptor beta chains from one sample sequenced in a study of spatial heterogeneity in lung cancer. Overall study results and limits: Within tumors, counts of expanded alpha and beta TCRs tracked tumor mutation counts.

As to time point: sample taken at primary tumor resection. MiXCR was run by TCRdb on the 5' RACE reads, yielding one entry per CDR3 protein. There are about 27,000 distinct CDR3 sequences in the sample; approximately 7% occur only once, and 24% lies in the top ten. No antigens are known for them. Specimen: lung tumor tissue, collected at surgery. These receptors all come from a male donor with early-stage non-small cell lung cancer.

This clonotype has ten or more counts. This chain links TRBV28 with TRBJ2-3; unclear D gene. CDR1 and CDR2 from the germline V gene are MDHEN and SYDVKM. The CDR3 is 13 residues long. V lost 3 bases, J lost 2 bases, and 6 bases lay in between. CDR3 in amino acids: CASSFDATDTQYF. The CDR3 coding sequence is TGTGCCAGCAGTTTTGACGCCACAGATACGCAGTATTTT.

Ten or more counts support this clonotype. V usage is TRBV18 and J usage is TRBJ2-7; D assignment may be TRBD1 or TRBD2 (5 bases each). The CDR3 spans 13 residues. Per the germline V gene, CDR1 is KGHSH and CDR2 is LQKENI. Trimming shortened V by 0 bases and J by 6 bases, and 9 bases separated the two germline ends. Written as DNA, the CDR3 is TGTGCCAGCTCACCACCCCTGGGGGTCGAGCAGTACTTC. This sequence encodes CASSPPLGVEQYF.

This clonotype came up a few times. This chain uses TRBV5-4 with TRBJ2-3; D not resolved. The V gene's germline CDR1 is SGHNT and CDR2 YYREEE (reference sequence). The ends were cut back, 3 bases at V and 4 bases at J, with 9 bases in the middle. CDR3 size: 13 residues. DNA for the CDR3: TGTGCCAGCAGCTATGTAAGTTCAGATACGCAGTATTTT. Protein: CASSYVSSDTQYF.

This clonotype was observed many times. CDR3: CASSQEGGQGKSSTEAFF. Written as DNA, the CDR3 is TGTGCCAGCAGCCAAGAAGGGGGACAGGGGAAAAGCAGCACTGAAGCTTTCTTT. The chain employs TRBV14 and TRBJ1-1; 10 bases are a match to TRBD1. V lost 0 bases and J lost 4; bases outside the gene matches: 11. The CDR3 is 18 amino acids. CDR1 and CDR2 from the germline V gene are SGHDN and FVKESK.

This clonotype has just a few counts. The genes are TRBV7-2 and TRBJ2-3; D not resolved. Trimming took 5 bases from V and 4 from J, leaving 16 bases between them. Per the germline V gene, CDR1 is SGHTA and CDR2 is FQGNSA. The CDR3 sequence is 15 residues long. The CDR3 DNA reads TGTGCCAGCAGCCCAGCGCTCTTAGGCTCAGATACGCAGTATTTT. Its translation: CASSPALLGSDTQYF.

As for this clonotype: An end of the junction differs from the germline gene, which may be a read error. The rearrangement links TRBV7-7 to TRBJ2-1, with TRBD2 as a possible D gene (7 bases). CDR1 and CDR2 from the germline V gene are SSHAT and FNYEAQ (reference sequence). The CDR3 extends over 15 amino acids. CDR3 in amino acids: CASSLEAGASSEQFF. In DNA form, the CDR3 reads TGTGCTAGCAGCTTAGAGGCGGGGGCGTCATCTGAGCAGTTCTTC.

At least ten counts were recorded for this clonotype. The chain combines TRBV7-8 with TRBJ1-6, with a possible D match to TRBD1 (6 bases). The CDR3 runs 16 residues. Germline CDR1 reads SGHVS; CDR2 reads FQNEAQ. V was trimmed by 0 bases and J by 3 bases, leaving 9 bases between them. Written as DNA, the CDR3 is TGTGCCAGCAGCTTAGCGCAGGGGTTCTATAATTCACCCCTCCACTTT. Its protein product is CASSLAQGFYNSPLHF. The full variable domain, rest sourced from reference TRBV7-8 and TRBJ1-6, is GAGVSQSPRYKVAKRGQDVALRCDPISGHVSLFWYQQALGQGPEFLTYFQNEAQLDKSGLPSDRFFAERPEGSVSTLKIQRTQQEDSAVYLCASSLAQGFYNSPLHFGNGTRLTVT.

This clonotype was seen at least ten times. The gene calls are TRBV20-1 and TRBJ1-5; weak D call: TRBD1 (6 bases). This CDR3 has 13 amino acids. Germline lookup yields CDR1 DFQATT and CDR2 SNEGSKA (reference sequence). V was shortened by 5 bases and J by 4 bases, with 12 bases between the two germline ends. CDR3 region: CSAVQGTNQPQHF. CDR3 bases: TGCAGTGCTGTACAGGGTACGAATCAGCCCCAGCATTTT.

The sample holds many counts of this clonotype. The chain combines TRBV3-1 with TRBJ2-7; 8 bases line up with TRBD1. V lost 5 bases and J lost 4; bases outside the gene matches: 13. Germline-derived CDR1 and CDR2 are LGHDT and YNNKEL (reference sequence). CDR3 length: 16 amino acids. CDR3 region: CASSSRAQGAVYEQYF. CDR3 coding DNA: TGTGCCAGCAGCTCGAGGGCCCAGGGGGCTGTTTACGAGCAGTACTTC.

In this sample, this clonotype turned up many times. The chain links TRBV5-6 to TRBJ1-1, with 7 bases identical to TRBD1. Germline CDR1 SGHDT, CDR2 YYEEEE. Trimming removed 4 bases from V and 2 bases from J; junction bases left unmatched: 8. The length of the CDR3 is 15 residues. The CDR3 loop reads CASSGTGTANTEAFF. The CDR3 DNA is TGTGCCAGCAGCGGTACCGGGACAGCTAACACTGAAGCTTTCTTT.